This T cell receptor beta chain was identified during a study of blood T cell repertoires in COVID-19. Sequencing used immunoSEQ multiplex PCR; TCRdb keeps in-frame clones, though not all of them. Of fewer than 300,000 clones in the sample, 85% to 90% were seen once. The age range of participants was 18 to 89 years, with residence in more than 20 US areas. Trimming removed 9 bases at V and 6 bases at J, with 17 bases between. In germline, CDR1 is MDHEN, CDR2 SYDVKM. This CDR3 region has 13 residues. The sequence was collected from a man in his forties or fifties who had recovered from COVID-19. Sequences were obtained from PBMCs or T cells enriched from blood (not recorded which). The genes are TRBV28 and TRBJ1-2; perhaps TRBD1 as D (6 bases). The CDR3 DNA is TGTGCCAGTAAACCAGGGGAAAGGGATGGCTACACCTTC. Protein sequence: CASKPGERDGYTF.